The entry below gives a single TCR beta chain sequence along with its context. The antigen remains unidentified. The protocol was immunoSEQ multiplex PCR, while the TCRdb copy is restricted to in-frame clones and leaves out a portion. The sample shows about 65,000 clones, roughly 87% of them seen only once. The sample comes from a study of OX40 agonist ivuxolimab in advanced cancers. The overall study: Ivuxolimab, an agonist antibody against OX40 (CD134), was given to patients.

Regarding the study as a whole: With doses of 0.1 to 3.0 mg/kg, CD4+ and CD8+ blood T cells had undergone clonal expansion by week 6. Individuals who were partial responders at 0.1-3.0 mg/kg had clonal expansion that ranked among the lowest. More expanded clones were found, on average, in CD8+ than in CD4+ T cells.

There are 14 residues in the CDR3. The V and J ends lost 2 bases and 2 bases respectively, with 10 bases between them. In germline, CDR1 is SGHRS, CDR2 YFSETQ. This clonotype was obtained from an adult with an advanced solid tumor such as melanoma, head and neck, liver or kidney cancer. This rearrangement joins TRBV5-1 to TRBJ2-5, with D maybe TRBD2 (5 bases). Here the sequenced sample was CD4+ or CD8+ T cells sorted from blood, taken in a trial of the OX40 agonist ivuxolimab. The CDR3 loop is CASSLPGMQETQYF. For the CDR3, the DNA is TGCGCCAGCAGCTTACCGGGGATGCAAGAGACCCAGTACTTC.